This T cell receptor (beta chain) was captured in a study of CD4 T cell repertoires in COVID-19. There are a few counts of this clone. V was clipped by 8 bases and J by 6 bases, with 11 bases between them. CDR3 size: 12 residues. Germline loops: CDR1 ENHRY, CDR2 SYGVKD. This table comes from immunoSEQ multiplex PCR, and its TCRdb copy is limited to in-frame clones, with some not included. This sample has some 71,000 clones, with about 80% found just once. The clonotype originates from a human donor who had COVID-19. V is TRBV10-3 and J is TRBJ1-5, with D perhaps TRBD1 (5 bases). The specimen comprised CD4+ T cells from peripheral blood, sampled after recovery from COVID-19. In DNA, the CDR3 is TGTGCCATCGCTGATACAGGTCAGCCCCAGCATTTT. This translates into CAIADTGQPQHF.